This T cell receptor (beta chain) was identified in a study of T cell clonality in common variable immunodeficiency. Study-wide points: CVID subjects showed higher TCRbeta clonality than healthy controls. Common variable immunodeficiency TCR beta sequences reportedly had fewer deletions and N-nucleotide insertions.

With respect to this clone: What it binds is unknown. The read finishes 3 residues shy of the CDR3 end, and the germline J gene is used to complete it.

CVID and control samples used equivalent genomic DNA input. Data came from immunoSEQ multiplex PCR; TCRdb stores just in-frame clones and leaves some out. This sample carries fewer than 30,000 clones, none of them present only once. Trimming left V 4 bases short and J 1 base short, with 5 bases between. Germline CDR1 is MNHNS and CDR2 is SASEGT. The CDR3 has 12 amino acids. Each donor provided about 5 to 9 ml of heparinized whole blood. The TCR originated in a human donor with common variable immunodeficiency. The gene calls are TRBV6-1 and TRBJ2-7; D is unclear. Sequenced: peripheral blood mononuclear cells. CDR3 region: CASSGLSYEQYF. The CDR3 bases that were read are TGTGCCAGCAGTGGTCTATCCTACGAG.